The sequence of this T cell receptor (beta chain) was determined in a study of T cell responses to AZD1222 COVID-19 vaccine. Study summary: Analysis merged second doses at about 4 or about 12 weeks. Findings and limits, study-wide: Only a handful of AZD1222 recipients, roughly 6 in all, had baseline seropositivity. CD4 TCRs associated with vaccination spanned spike, dominating at 160-218 and 743-854. Scientists sampled the repertoires only once the peak T cell response had passed.

As to this clone: Its antigen remains unidentified.

Profiled with immunoSEQ multiplex PCR; TCRdb holds only in-frame clones, not every one. The data show about 130,000 clones, roughly 92% seen once. The input for sequencing was peripheral blood, taken on day 0 of AZD1222 vaccination. The receptor comes from an adult in good health.

The CDR3 loop is CASSQVESRGDYGYTF. In DNA form, the CDR3 reads TGTGCCAGCAGCCAAGTCGAGTCTAGGGGAGACTATGGCTACACCTTC. The chain employs TRBV4-2 and TRBJ1-2, with D possibly matching TRBD1 (5 bases). The germline V gene encodes CDR1 LGHNA and CDR2 YNFKEQ. The CDR3 length is 16 residues. The V and J ends lost 1 base and 3 bases respectively, with 15 bases between them.